These T cell receptor beta chains were read from a single sample in a study of T cell responses to AZD1222 COVID-19 vaccine. TCRdb's copy holds only in-frame clones and misses some; the assay was immunoSEQ multiplex PCR. This sample has under 200,000 clones, with around 89% found just once. The source was peripheral blood, collected 28 days after the second AZD1222 dose. The source of these receptors is an adult who received the AZD1222 COVID-19 vaccine. CDR3s include the opening cysteine and the closing phenylalanine or tryptophan. A D gene is named only where the DNA matches it firmly. Clone size is shown for a subset of rows, as once, few, many or a class of expanded clone.

J	length	size	V	D	CDR3	DNA
TRBJ2-7	15	NA	TRBV11-2	TRBD1	CASSSDRVSSYEQYF	TGTGCCAGCAGCTCGGACAGGGTGTCCTCCTACGAGCAGTACTTC
TRBJ2-7	14	NA	TRBV14	TRBD2	CASSQAASGDEQYF	TGTGCCAGCAGCCAAGCCGCTAGCGGCGACGAGCAGTACTTC
TRBJ2-3	13	NA	TRBV30	NA	CAWSGVSPDTQYF	TGTGCCTGGAGCGGGGTATCCCCAGATACGCAGTATTTT
TRBJ2-3	18	NA	TRBV4-2	TRBD2	CASSQEILAGESTDTQYF	TGTGCCAGCAGCCAAGAAATACTAGCGGGAGAGAGCACAGATACGCAGTATTTT
TRBJ2-1	16	NA	TRBV6-5	TRBD2	CASSYSREGSYNEQFF	TGTGCCAGCAGTTACTCGCGGGAGGGCTCCTACAATGAGCAGTTCTTC
TRBJ1-3	10	NA	TRBV28	NA	CASAGNTIYF	TGTGCCAGTGCAGGAAACACCATATATTTT
TRBJ1-1	12	NA	TRBV2	NA	CASAVWAPEAFF	TGTGCCAGCGCAGTATGGGCTCCTGAAGCTTTCTTT
TRBJ2-7	14	once	TRBV11-2	NA	CASGPVGGVYEQYF	TGTGCCAGCGGACCAGTTGGGGGTGTCTACGAGCAGTACTTC
TRBJ1-3	17	NA	TRBV7-2	TRBD1	CASSLAGTASSGNTIYF	TGTGCCAGCAGCTTAGCCGGGACAGCATCCTCTGGAAACACCATATATTTT
TRBJ2-3	14	once	TRBV24-1	NA	CATSDTRRTVTQYF	TGTGCCACCAGTGATACTCGACGGACCGTTACGCAGTATTTT
TRBJ2-2	15	NA	TRBV6-1	TRBD2	CASSWTSGNTGELFF	TGTGCCAGCAGTTGGACTAGCGGGAACACCGGGGAGCTGTTTTTT
TRBJ2-1	14	NA	TRBV19	TRBD2	CASSSTGLRNEQFF	TGTGCCAGTAGTTCCACGGGACTAAGGAATGAGCAGTTCTTC
TRBJ1-5	15	NA	TRBV7-8	NA	CASSLSGGRDQPQHF	TGTGCCAGCAGCTTATCGGGGGGCCGGGATCAGCCCCAGCATTTT
TRBJ2-7	15	NA	TRBV28	NA	CASRGQGRLSYEQYF	TGTGCCAGCAGGGGGCAGGGTCGGTTGTCCTACGAGCAGTACTTC
TRBJ2-3	16	NA	TRBV5-6	TRBD2	CASSLRASGYTDTQYF	TGTGCCAGCAGCTTGAGGGCTAGCGGATACACAGATACGCAGTATTTT
TRBJ2-7	16	NA	TRBV4-3	TRBD1	CASSQAGTGVMVEQYF	TGCGCCAGCAGCCAAGCGGGGACAGGGGTGATGGTCGAGCAGTACTTC
TRBJ2-1	16	NA	TRBV4-3	NA	CASSQEGPNRYNEQFF	TGCGCCAGCAGCCAAGAAGGGCCCAACCGCTACAATGAGCAGTTCTTC
TRBJ2-5	16	NA	TRBV28	NA	CASSRRQRGPQETQYF	TGTGCCAGCAGTCGCCGGCAGAGAGGGCCTCAAGAGACCCAGTACTTC
TRBJ2-1	15	NA	TRBV5-1	TRBD1	CASSPEGQGFHEQFF	TGCGCCAGCAGCCCGGAGGGACAGGGGTTCCATGAGCAGTTCTTC
TRBJ2-6	13	NA	TRBV19	NA	CASRNSGANVLTF	TGTGCCAGTAGGAACTCTGGGGCCAACGTCCTGACTTTC
TRBJ2-3	14	NA	TRBV30	NA	CAWSIEGYTDTQYF	TGTGCCTGGAGTATCGAAGGGTACACAGATACGCAGTATTTT
TRBJ1-1	11	NA	TRBV20-1	NA	CSLIVNTEAFF	TGCAGTCTCATCGTGAACACTGAAGCTTTCTTT
TRBJ1-6	13	few	TRBV12-3/TRBV12-4	NA	CASSRVNGSPLHF	TGTGCCAGCAGTCGGGTGAATGGGTCACCCCTCCACTTT
TRBJ2-1	20	NA	TRBV9	NA	CASSVAPGTEARSSYNEQFF	TGTGCCAGCAGCGTAGCCCCGGGAACTGAAGCGAGGAGCTCCTACAATGAGCAGTTCTTC
TRBJ1-2	16	NA	TRBV7-8	TRBD1	CASSPHGTGVNYGYTF	TGTGCCAGCAGCCCACACGGGACAGGGGTTAACTATGGCTACACCTTC
TRBJ2-7	16	NA	TRBV11-3	TRBD2	CASSLDGRDGRDEQYF	TGTGCCAGCAGCTTAGATGGCAGGGACGGGAGGGACGAGCAGTACTTC